The present T cell receptor (beta chain) was sequenced within a study of blood T cells in healthy people across ages. Individuals who donated were healthy Caucasians from Russia aged roughly 6 to 90. This CDR3 is built from 17 residues. Germline values: CDR1 SGDLS, CDR2 YYNGEE. Trimming cost V 0 bases and J 0 bases, with 15 bases left between them. This clonotype occurred a few times. Next came a second PCR, run for about 7 to 12 cycles, which used a sample-barcoded 5' primer along with a J-beta primer mix. TCRdb called the 5' RACE reads again in MiXCR, with one record for every CDR3 protein. The profile shows about 930,000 distinct CDR3 sequences, about 29% of them singletons. These data also formed part of another study, on T cells of mothers and their children.

Specimen: blood. The sequence was obtained from a woman in her thirties or forties in good health. The J gene is TRBJ2-5, the V gene TRBV9; D is unclear. CDR3 sequence reads: CASSVAVGGLNQETQYF. CDR3 sequence (DNA): TGTGCCAGCAGCGTAGCAGTGGGTGGGCTAAACCAAGAGACCCAGTACTTC.